This TCR beta chain was found in a study of blood T cells in healthy people across ages. PCR was performed a second time for roughly 7 to 12 cycles using a sample-barcoded 5' primer and a J-beta primer mix. Tags on each cDNA molecule came from a template-switch adaptor with 12 random nucleotides. TCRdb recomputed calls from the 5' RACE reads with MiXCR, one row per CDR3 protein. Here the sample spans nearly 1 million distinct CDR3 sequences, about 53% being singletons. This clonotype was observed a handful of times. The authors extracted at least 6 micrograms of total RNA per sample. Germline values: CDR1 LGHDT, CDR2 YNNKEL (reference sequence). CDR3 length: 15 amino acids. Trimming cost V 1 base and J 5 bases; bases outside gene matches: 4.

V is TRBV3-1 and J is TRBJ2-7, with TRBD2 identical over 11 bases. This clonotype was sampled from a woman aged 60-75 years in good health. Sequencing was performed on blood. The CDR3 sequence is CASSQATSGRHEQYF. In DNA form, the CDR3 reads TGTGCCAGCAGCCAAGCTACTAGCGGGAGACACGAGCAGTACTTC.